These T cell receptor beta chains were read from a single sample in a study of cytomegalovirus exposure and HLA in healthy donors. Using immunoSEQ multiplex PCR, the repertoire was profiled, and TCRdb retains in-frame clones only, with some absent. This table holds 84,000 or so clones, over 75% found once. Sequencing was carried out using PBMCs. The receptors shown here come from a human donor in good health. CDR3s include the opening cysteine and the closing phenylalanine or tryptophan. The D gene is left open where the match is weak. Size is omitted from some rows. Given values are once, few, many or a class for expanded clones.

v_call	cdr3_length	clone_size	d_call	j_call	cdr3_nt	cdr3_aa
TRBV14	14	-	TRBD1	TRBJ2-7	TGTGCCAGCAGCCCGGGACAGATTTCCTACGAGCAGTACTTC	CASSPGQISYEQYF
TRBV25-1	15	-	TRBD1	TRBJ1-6	TGTGCCAGCAGCTTACAGGGGGCGAGGAATTCACCCCTCCACTTT	CASSLQGARNSPLHF
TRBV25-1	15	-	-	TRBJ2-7	TGTGCCAGCAGTGGCCGTGGGGCAGAATACTACGAGCAGTACTTC	CASSGRGAEYYEQYF
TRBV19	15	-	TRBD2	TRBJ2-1	TGTGCCAGTAGGACACTGGCGGGGGGGCCGGGTGAGCAGTTCTTC	CASRTLAGGPGEQFF
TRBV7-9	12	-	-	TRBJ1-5	TGTGCCAGCAAAAATCGGGATCAGCCCCAGCATTTT	CASKNRDQPQHF
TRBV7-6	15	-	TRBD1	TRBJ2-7	TGTGCCAGCAGCTCAGGGACAGGGAAAACGTACGAGCAGTACTTC	CASSSGTGKTYEQYF
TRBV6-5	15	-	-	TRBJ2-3	TGTGCCAGCAGTTACAGCAGGGTTAACACAGATACGCAGTATTTT	CASSYSRVNTDTQYF
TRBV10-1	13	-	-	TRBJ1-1	TGCGCCAGCAGTGAGAATGCGATGTTGCAAGCTTTCTTT	CASSENAMLQAFF
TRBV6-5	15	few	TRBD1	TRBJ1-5	TGTGCCAGCAGGCTCGACAGGGGACGCAATCAGCCCCAGCATTTT	CASRLDRGRNQPQHF
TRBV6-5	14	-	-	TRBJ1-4	TGTGCCAGCAGTTACTGGGCGACCGATGAAAAACTGTTTTTT	CASSYWATDEKLFF
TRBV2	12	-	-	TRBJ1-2	TGTGCCAGCAGTGATTGGGGCAATGGCTACACCTTC	CASSDWGNGYTF
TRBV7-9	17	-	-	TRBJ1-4	TGTGCCAGCAGCTTAGTGGGGGAGGCCCCGGGGAATGAAAAACTGTTTTTT	CASSLVGEAPGNEKLFF
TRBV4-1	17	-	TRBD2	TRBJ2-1	TGCGCCAGCAGCCTCGGGGGACTAGCGGTCTCCTACAATGAGCAGTTCTTC	CASSLGGLAVSYNEQFF
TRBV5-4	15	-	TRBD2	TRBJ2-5	TGTGCCAGCAGCCCGGGACTAGCGGGGGGCCGGACCCAGTACTTC	CASSPGLAGGRTQYF
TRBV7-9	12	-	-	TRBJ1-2	TGTGCCAGCAGCTGGCGGTCCCAAGAGGACACCTTC	CASSWRSQEDTF
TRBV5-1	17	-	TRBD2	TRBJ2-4	TGCGCCAGCAGTGACCTAGCGGGGGGAGTAGCCAAAAACATTCAGTACTTC	CASSDLAGGVAKNIQYF
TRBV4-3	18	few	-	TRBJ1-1	TGCGCCAGCAGCCAAGAAACCAGGGACTTACCGAGCCACACTGAAGCTTTCTTT	CASSQETRDLPSHTEAFF
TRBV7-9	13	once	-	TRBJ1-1	TGTGCCAGCAGCTTAGTAGAGAACACTGAAGCTTTCTTT	CASSLVENTEAFF
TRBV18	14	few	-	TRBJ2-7	TGTGCCAGCTCAACCACATGGCAAATCTACGAGCAGTACTTC	CASSTTWQIYEQYF